The rows below give T cell receptor beta chains drawn from one sample of a study of blood T cells in healthy people across ages. TCRdb re-analysed the 5' RACE reads in MiXCR, keeping a single row per CDR3 protein. The repertoire holds about 970,000 distinct CDR3 sequences, roughly 51% seen once, with about a fifth in the top ten. The sample comprised blood. Receptors were obtained from a woman aged 60-70 years in good health. The CDR3 runs from the conserved cysteine through the conserved F or W. The D gene is left open where the match is weak. Expanded clones are given a class, and other clones once, few, many or no size at all.

d_gene: TRBD1
j_gene: TRBJ2-5
abundance: .
v_gene: TRBV7-6
CDR3nt: TGTGCCAGCAGCTTAAAATCGGGACAGGCCCAAGAGACCCAGTACTTC
CDR3aa: CASSLKSGQAQETQYF

d_gene: .
j_gene: TRBJ2-3
abundance: .
v_gene: TRBV6-2/TRBV6-3
CDR3nt: TGTGCCAGCAGTCTGCTAACAAACACAGATACGCAGTATTTT
CDR3aa: CASSLLTNTDTQYF

d_gene: .
j_gene: TRBJ1-5
abundance: .
v_gene: TRBV6-2/TRBV6-3
CDR3nt: TGTGCCAGCAGCAAGCTAAGCCGGGACGACAATCAGCCCCAGCATTTT
CDR3aa: CASSKLSRDDNQPQHF

d_gene: .
j_gene: TRBJ2-7
abundance: .
v_gene: TRBV28
CDR3nt: TGTGCCAGCATTCCTGGGGGGGCCTCCAGAGAGCAGTACTTC
CDR3aa: CASIPGGASREQYF

d_gene: TRBD2
j_gene: TRBJ2-1
abundance: once
v_gene: TRBV5-6
CDR3nt: TGTGCCAGCAGCTTTACTAGCGGGTCCCTCAATGAGCAGTTCTTC
CDR3aa: CASSFTSGSLNEQFF

d_gene: TRBD2
j_gene: TRBJ2-4
abundance: few
v_gene: TRBV2
CDR3nt: TGTGCCAGCAGTGAACGGAGAGCGGGAGGGAACATTCAGTACTTC
CDR3aa: CASSERRAGGNIQYF

d_gene: .
j_gene: TRBJ2-3
abundance: .
v_gene: TRBV27
CDR3nt: TGTGCCAGCCGGGGCAGGGTCATAGGTCCTCAGTATTTT
CDR3aa: CASRGRVIGPQYF

d_gene: .
j_gene: TRBJ2-3
abundance: few
v_gene: TRBV7-6
CDR3nt: TGTGCCAGCAGCTTAGTAGGGCCTCGGAGTACGGATACGCAGTATTTT
CDR3aa: CASSLVGPRSTDTQYF

d_gene: TRBD1
j_gene: TRBJ2-5
abundance: once
v_gene: TRBV7-3
CDR3nt: TGTACCAGCAGCAACACAGGGGGGGAGACCCAGTACTTC
CDR3aa: CTSSNTGGETQYF

d_gene: TRBD2
j_gene: TRBJ2-3
abundance: .
v_gene: TRBV10-2
CDR3nt: TGCGCCACCCAGACTAGCGGGAGTGGGGATACGCAGTATTTT
CDR3aa: CATQTSGSGDTQYF

d_gene: .
j_gene: TRBJ2-3
abundance: .
v_gene: TRBV6-6
CDR3nt: TGTGCCAGCAGTTACTGGATGGGAAGTGATACGCAGTATTTT
CDR3aa: CASSYWMGSDTQYF

d_gene: .
j_gene: TRBJ2-3
abundance: .
v_gene: TRBV4-2
CDR3nt: TGTGCCAGCAGCCCCACGGACCCGGGACGGGGGCGCATCGATACGCAGTATTTT
CDR3aa: CASSPTDPGRGRIDTQYF

d_gene: .
j_gene: TRBJ2-1
abundance: few
v_gene: TRBV29-1
CDR3nt: TGCAGCGTGTGTGACAGAGGGGGCTACAATGAGCAGTTCTTC
CDR3aa: CSVCDRGGYNEQFF

d_gene: .
j_gene: TRBJ1-1
abundance: .
v_gene: TRBV20-1
CDR3nt: TGCAGTGCTATACACAGGTCGGGACGATTGGGCACTGAAGCTTTCTTT
CDR3aa: CSAIHRSGRLGTEAFF

d_gene: .
j_gene: TRBJ1-5
abundance: .
v_gene: TRBV6-2/TRBV6-3
CDR3nt: TGTGCCAGCAGTTTGCTTTATCAGCCCCAGCATTTT
CDR3aa: CASSLLYQPQHF

d_gene: TRBD2
j_gene: TRBJ2-1
abundance: .
v_gene: TRBV20-1
CDR3nt: TGCAGTGCAAAGGGCGGGAGAACCTACAATGAGCAGTTCTTC
CDR3aa: CSAKGGRTYNEQFF

d_gene: .
j_gene: TRBJ2-1
abundance: once
v_gene: TRBV7-2
CDR3nt: TGTGCCAGCAGCTCCAAAAGTTCACCCTACAATGAGCAGTTCTTC
CDR3aa: CASSSKSSPYNEQFF

d_gene: TRBD1
j_gene: TRBJ2-7
abundance: .
v_gene: TRBV4-1
CDR3nt: TGCGCCAGCAGCCCGCTCAGGGGGTACGAGCAGTACTTC
CDR3aa: CASSPLRGYEQYF

d_gene: .
j_gene: TRBJ2-2
abundance: .
v_gene: TRBV6-5
CDR3nt: TGTGCCAGCAGGCTCCCAGGGGGGCCTAACACCGGGGAGCTGTTTTTT
CDR3aa: CASRLPGGPNTGELFF

d_gene: .
j_gene: TRBJ1-2
abundance: few
v_gene: TRBV20-1
CDR3nt: TGCAGTGCTAGAGATCTGGCCACCTTTCTTAACTATGGCTACACCTTC
CDR3aa: CSARDLATFLNYGYTF

d_gene: .
j_gene: TRBJ1-2
abundance: .
v_gene: TRBV20-1
CDR3nt: TGCAGTGCTAGAGCAGAAGGGGTCTATGGCTACACCTTC
CDR3aa: CSARAEGVYGYTF

d_gene: TRBD2
j_gene: TRBJ2-7
abundance: .
v_gene: TRBV20-1
CDR3nt: TGCAGTGCGGACACGGCTAGCGGGATGGGTGAGCAGTACTTC
CDR3aa: CSADTASGMGEQYF

d_gene: TRBD1
j_gene: TRBJ1-2
abundance: .
v_gene: TRBV29-1
CDR3nt: TGCAGCGTTGAAGCGGGGACAGGGGGCGACTATGGCTACACCTTC
CDR3aa: CSVEAGTGGDYGYTF

d_gene: TRBD1
j_gene: TRBJ2-1
abundance: .
v_gene: TRBV7-9
CDR3nt: TGTGCCAGCAGCTTCTCCACCGGGACAGCCTACAATGAGCAGTTCTTC
CDR3aa: CASSFSTGTAYNEQFF

d_gene: .
j_gene: TRBJ2-5
abundance: few
v_gene: TRBV29-1
CDR3nt: TGCAGCGCTGGACTGGTGGGGGAGACCCAGTACTTC
CDR3aa: CSAGLVGETQYF

d_gene: TRBD2
j_gene: TRBJ2-4
abundance: .
v_gene: TRBV27
CDR3nt: TGTGCCAGCAGTCCCAAGGCTTCCCCTAGCGGTGTAGCCAAAAACATTCAGTACTTC
CDR3aa: CASSPKASPSGVAKNIQYF

d_gene: .
j_gene: TRBJ1-2
abundance: .
v_gene: TRBV4-3
CDR3nt: TGCGCCAGCAGCCAAGTGCAAGGGGGGAACTATGGCTACACCTTC
CDR3aa: CASSQVQGGNYGYTF

d_gene: .
j_gene: TRBJ2-6
abundance: .
v_gene: TRBV29-1
CDR3nt: TGCAGCGTGGCGTTACCTGGGGCCAACGTCCTGACTTTC
CDR3aa: CSVALPGANVLTF

d_gene: .
j_gene: TRBJ2-1
abundance: few
v_gene: TRBV4-1
CDR3nt: TGCGCCAGCAGCCGAGTGACTGGAGACAATGAGCAGTTCTTC
CDR3aa: CASSRVTGDNEQFF

d_gene: .
j_gene: TRBJ2-1
abundance: .
v_gene: TRBV28
CDR3nt: TGTGCCAGCACCTCAGTGGCGGCCTACAATGAGCAGTTCTTC
CDR3aa: CASTSVAAYNEQFF

d_gene: .
j_gene: TRBJ2-7
abundance: many
v_gene: TRBV2
CDR3nt: TGTGCCAGCAGTGGGGTGGGGGACTACGAGCAGTACTTC
CDR3aa: CASSGVGDYEQYF

d_gene: .
j_gene: TRBJ2-1
abundance: .
v_gene: TRBV4-3
CDR3nt: TGCGCCAGCAGCCAAGCTGTACTAGCAACCATGCTGAGCTCCTACAATGAGCAGTTCTTC
CDR3aa: CASSQAVLATMLSSYNEQFF

d_gene: TRBD2
j_gene: TRBJ2-7
abundance: .
v_gene: TRBV4-1
CDR3nt: TGCGCCAGCAGCTATAGCGGGCGGGCCTACGAGCAGTACTTC
CDR3aa: CASSYSGRAYEQYF

d_gene: .
j_gene: TRBJ2-3
abundance: .
v_gene: TRBV9
CDR3nt: TGTGCCAGCAGCGTAGAAGTCCCTGGGCTAGACTCTAGCACAGATACGCAGTATTTT
CDR3aa: CASSVEVPGLDSSTDTQYF

d_gene: .
j_gene: TRBJ1-1
abundance: few
v_gene: TRBV20-1
CDR3nt: TGCAGTTTCCGCCCGATGAACACTGAAGCTTTCTTT
CDR3aa: CSFRPMNTEAFF

d_gene: .
j_gene: TRBJ2-1
abundance: .
v_gene: TRBV27
CDR3nt: TGTGCCAGCAGTTCCCAGCTCAGAGACAATGAGCAGTTCTTC
CDR3aa: CASSSQLRDNEQFF

d_gene: .
j_gene: TRBJ1-4
abundance: .
v_gene: TRBV18
CDR3nt: TGTGCCAGCTCTTCGTCCAGGGAAAAACTGTTTTTT
CDR3aa: CASSSSREKLFF

d_gene: .
j_gene: TRBJ2-5
abundance: .
v_gene: TRBV7-2
CDR3nt: TGTGCCAGCAGCGCCAATGGACAGCCGTACCAAGGGACCCAGTACTTC
CDR3aa: CASSANGQPYQGTQYF

d_gene: .
j_gene: TRBJ2-1
abundance: .
v_gene: TRBV5-5
CDR3nt: TGTGCCAGCAGCTTCGCAGAAGGTATTTACAATGAGCAGTTCTTC
CDR3aa: CASSFAEGIYNEQFF

d_gene: .
j_gene: TRBJ2-1
abundance: .
v_gene: TRBV7-9
CDR3nt: TGTGCCAGCAGCTTAGAACTACGTGAGCAGTTCTTC
CDR3aa: CASSLELREQFF

d_gene: TRBD2
j_gene: TRBJ2-3
abundance: few
v_gene: TRBV7-2
CDR3nt: TGTGCCAGCAGCTCTATAGCGGGAGAGAAAGATACGCAGTATTTT
CDR3aa: CASSSIAGEKDTQYF

d_gene: .
j_gene: TRBJ1-2
abundance: few
v_gene: TRBV27
CDR3nt: TGTGCCAGCAGTCCTACACGGGTTTTTAGCTATGGCTACACCTTC
CDR3aa: CASSPTRVFSYGYTF

d_gene: TRBD2
j_gene: TRBJ2-7
abundance: .
v_gene: TRBV27
CDR3nt: TGTGCCAGCAGTCGATCTCTAGCGGGTTTCTCCTACGAGCAGTACTTC
CDR3aa: CASSRSLAGFSYEQYF

d_gene: .
j_gene: TRBJ2-7
abundance: .
v_gene: TRBV24-1
CDR3nt: TGTGCCACCAGTGATTTCCGGGACAACAATGAGCAGTACTTC
CDR3aa: CATSDFRDNNEQYF

d_gene: TRBD2
j_gene: TRBJ2-6
abundance: few
v_gene: TRBV27
CDR3nt: TGTGCCAGCAGTATGCTAGCGGGAGACAGCTCTGGGGCCAACGTCCTGACTTTC
CDR3aa: CASSMLAGDSSGANVLTF

d_gene: .
j_gene: TRBJ1-6
abundance: .
v_gene: TRBV25-1
CDR3nt: TGTGCCAGCAGGGCACAGGAAAATTCATCCCTCCACTTT
CDR3aa: CASRAQENSSLHF

d_gene: TRBD1
j_gene: TRBJ2-7
abundance: .
v_gene: TRBV5-5
CDR3nt: TGTGCCAGCAGCTTGAGCGGACAGGGCCTCTACGAGCAGTACTTC
CDR3aa: CASSLSGQGLYEQYF

d_gene: TRBD1
j_gene: TRBJ2-5
abundance: many
v_gene: TRBV18
CDR3nt: TGTGCCAGCTCACCACCGCAAGGACAGGGAATAGAGACCCAGTACTTC
CDR3aa: CASSPPQGQGIETQYF

d_gene: TRBD2
j_gene: TRBJ2-5
abundance: few
v_gene: TRBV11-2
CDR3nt: TGTGCCAGCAGCCCCCAAGGACTAGCGGGAGAGACCCAGTACTTC
CDR3aa: CASSPQGLAGETQYF

d_gene: TRBD2
j_gene: TRBJ2-3
abundance: .
v_gene: TRBV7-2
CDR3nt: TGTGCCAGCAGCCCCCGGGCGGGAGGGCTCACAGATACGCAGTATTTT
CDR3aa: CASSPRAGGLTDTQYF

d_gene: TRBD2
j_gene: TRBJ2-7
abundance: .
v_gene: TRBV4-2
CDR3nt: TGTGCCAGCAGCCGTGGACTAGCGGGAGCGAACTACGAGCAGTACTTC
CDR3aa: CASSRGLAGANYEQYF

d_gene: .
j_gene: TRBJ2-1
abundance: once
v_gene: TRBV4-3
CDR3nt: TGCGCCAGCAGCCGGGGAGGAGACAATGAGCAGTTCTTC
CDR3aa: CASSRGGDNEQFF